The present entry profiles one TCR beta chain with its context. The sample is drawn from a study of blood T cell repertoires in COVID-19. About the research overall: There were acute and convalescent COVID-19 samples, and they came from the United States, Italy and Spain. Sample material is recorded as cDNA or gDNA derived from T cells, B-cell-depleted T cells, or PBMCs.

The table came from immunoSEQ multiplex PCR; TCRdb's copy has only in-frame clones and leaves some out. The profile shows about 130,000 clones, roughly 83% of them singletons. From germline, CDR1 is LNHDA and CDR2 SQIVND (reference sequence). Trimming pared 3 bases from V and 4 bases from J, leaving 7 bases between. The length of the CDR3 is 13 residues. Sequencing input: peripheral blood. This TCR derives from a woman over 75 with acute or convalescent COVID-19. The rearrangement links TRBV19 to TRBJ1-5; D not resolved. CDR3 region: CASSINGNQPQHF. The CDR3, as DNA: TGTGCCAGTAGTATTAACGGGAATCAGCCCCAGCATTTT.